The 32 T cell receptor beta chains in this list originate from one sample, sequenced in a study of T cell changes during pregnancy in multiple sclerosis. Libraries were prepared by immunoSEQ multiplex PCR; TCRdb keeps only in-frame clonotypes and omits some of them. This sample has more than 95,000 clones, with approximately 93% found just once. The source was peripheral blood, collected after pregnancy. The receptors stem from a female donor with multiple sclerosis, enrolled in a pregnancy study.

This chain joins TRBV5-1 and TRBJ2-1, with 9 bases aligning to TRBD2. The CDR3 length is 14 residues. Trimming at V came to 2 bases and at J to 6 bases, leaving 3 bases not matched to a gene. Germline-derived CDR1 and CDR2 are SGHRS and YFSETQ. CDR3 in amino acids: CASSFPGLANEQFF. The CDR3 nucleotides are TGCGCCAGCAGCTTTCCGGGACTAGCCAATGAGCAGTTCTTC.

This clone was counted a few times. This rearrangement joins TRBV11-2 to TRBJ1-2; D gene unclear. The ends were cut back, 1 base at V and 5 bases at J, with 8 bases in the middle. From germline, CDR1 is SGHAT and CDR2 FQNNGV. This CDR3 spans 13 amino acids. The CDR3 DNA follows: TGTGCCAGCAGCTTAGGACTCCGATATGGCTACACCTTC. Translated: CASSLGLRYGYTF.

The J gene is TRBJ2-5, the V gene TRBV20-1; D is perhaps TRBD1 (5 bases). From germline, CDR1 is DFQATT and CDR2 SNEGSKA (reference sequence). Trimming left V 6 bases short and J 5 bases short, with 7 bases between. The CDR3 covers 10 residues. CDR3 nucleotide sequence: TGCAGTGCCCAGGGTGAGACCCAGTACTTC. It yields the protein CSAQGETQYF.

This chain's CDR3 is CASKQGTNEKLFF. DNA of the CDR3: TGTGCCAGCAAGCAGGGGACGAATGAAAAACTGTTTTTT. The gene calls are TRBV7-2 and TRBJ1-4, with D perhaps TRBD1 (6 bases). CDR1 and CDR2 from the germline V gene are SGHTA and FQGNSA. V was clipped by 7 bases and J by 5 bases, with 11 bases between them. CDR3 length: 13 residues.

This clone was seen a single time. This chain links TRBV19 with TRBJ2-7, with 7 bases identical to TRBD1. The CDR3 runs 15 residues. The V segment lost 3 bases and the J segment 2 bases; nucleotides outside the gene matches: 7. In germline, CDR1 is LNHDA, CDR2 SQIVND (reference sequence). The CDR3 reads CASSISDRTTYEQYF. The CDR3 DNA reads TGTGCCAGTAGTATTTCGGACAGGACCACCTACGAGCAGTACTTC.

The V call is TRBV19, the J call TRBJ2-2, with 7 bases matching TRBD2. Germline CDR1 reads LNHDA; CDR2 reads SQIVND (reference sequence). This CDR3 has 16 residues. The junction had 7 bases not matched to a gene; V was cut back by 5 bases and J by 1 base. As DNA, the CDR3 is TGTGCCAGTAGTCTCCCCGGGACTAAGAACACCGGGGAGCTGTTTTTT. Amino acid sequence: CASSLPGTKNTGELFF.

V gene TRBV15 combines with J gene TRBJ2-2; TRBD2 is a possible D gene (6 bases). The V end was cut by 0 bases, the J end by 5 bases, with 22 bases between. Germline assignment: CDR1 LNHNV and CDR2 YYDKDF (reference sequence). There are 19 residues in the CDR3. For the CDR3, the DNA is TGTGCCACCAGCAGAGATAGGATTGAAGCGGGCGCAAAAACCGGGGAGCTGTTTTTT. Its protein is CATSRDRIEAGAKTGELFF. The full variable domain, its missing parts supplied by reference TRBV15 and TRBJ2-2, is DAMVIQNPRYQVTQFGKPVTLSCSQTLNHNVMYWYQQKSSQAPKLLFHYYDKDFNNEADTPDNFQSRRPNTSFCFLDIRSPGLGDTAMYLCATSRDRIEAGAKTGELFFGEGSRLTVL.

This clone has only a few counts. The chain uses TRBV13 and TRBJ1-3; tentative D call: TRBD1 (5 bases). The V gene lost 5 bases and the J gene lost 4 bases, with 12 bases spanning the gap. CDR3 size: 14 residues. Germline lookup yields CDR1 PRHDT and CDR2 FYEKMQ (reference sequence). The CDR3 DNA reads as TGTGCCAGCAGCCTGATGGGGGGAGGAAACACCATATATTTT. Translation: CASSLMGGGNTIYF.

CDR3 DNA sequence: TGTGCCAGCTCACCGCCGGGGGGCTACGAGCAGTACTTC. Residues: CASSPPGGYEQYF. J is TRBJ2-7 and V is TRBV18, with 7 bases lining up with TRBD2. The CDR3 runs 13 residues. CDR1 KGHSH and CDR2 LQKENI come from the germline V gene. The junction had 2 bases not matched to a gene; V was cut back by 3 bases and J by 3 bases.

The J gene is TRBJ2-7, the V gene TRBV19; D is undetermined. Per the germline V gene, CDR1 is LNHDA and CDR2 is SQIVND (reference sequence). CDR3 size: 11 residues. Between the trimmed V and J ends, which lost 4 bases and 2 bases, there was a span of 3 bases. CDR3 loop: CASSTTYEQYF. The CDR3 DNA reads TGTGCCAGTAGTACTACCTACGAGCAGTACTTC.

V and J are TRBV4-2 and TRBJ1-2, with a possible D match to TRBD1 (6 bases). CDR3 length: 13 amino acids. Germline CDR1 and CDR2: LGHNA and YNFKEQ. With 3 bases removed from V and 7 bases from J, the gap between germline ends came to 12 bases. The CDR3 DNA is TGTGCCAGCAGCCAGGCGGGGGCGGGTGGCTACACCTTC. Protein product: CASSQAGAGGYTF.

The V call is TRBV18, the J call TRBJ1-1; D gene unclear. The CDR3 length is 13 residues. CDR1 KGHSH and CDR2 LQKENI come from the germline V gene. Trimming stripped 3 bases from V and 4 bases from J, with 9 bases between. In DNA form, the CDR3 reads TGTGCCAGCTCACCGGAGGGATTCACTGAAGCTTTCTTT. This translates into CASSPEGFTEAFF.

The rearrangement joins TRBV5-4 to TRBJ1-5, with 7 bases aligning to TRBD1. The CDR3 extends over 14 amino acids. The ends lost 0 bases at V and 7 bases at J; junction bases unmatched: 4. The V gene's germline CDR1 is SGHNT and CDR2 YYREEE (reference sequence). CDR3 protein: CASSLGDRDQPQHF. The CDR3, as DNA: TGTGCCAGCAGCTTGGGCGACAGGGACCAGCCCCAGCATTTT. Combining the CDR3 with reference TRBV5-4 and TRBJ1-5 gives the whole variable domain ETGVTQSPTHLIKTRGQQVTLRCSSQSGHNTVSWYQQALGQGPQFIFQYYREEENGRGNFPPRFSGLQFPNYSSELNVNALELDDSALYLCASSLGDRDQPQHFGDGTRLSIL.

The sample holds many counts of this clone. The rearrangement joins TRBV7-9 to TRBJ1-1; D unclear. V lost 1 base and J 11 bases, leaving 11 bases between the germline ends. Germline assignment: CDR1 SEHNR and CDR2 FQNEAQ (reference sequence). CDR3 length equals 12 residues. The DNA of the CDR3 is TGTGCCAGCAGCTTAGTTTCAGAGGAGGCTTTCTTT. Translating gives CASSLVSEEAFF.

This chain uses TRBV27 with TRBJ2-5, with D unclear. The CDR3 length is 12 residues. Germline values: CDR1 MNHEY, CDR2 SMNVEV (reference sequence). The V and J ends lost 6 bases and 4 bases respectively, with 9 bases between them. CDR3 bases: TGTGCCAGCAGGAGTCAATCAGAGACCCAGTACTTC. Residues: CASRSQSETQYF.

This chain joins TRBV4-2 and TRBJ2-3; D perhaps matches TRBD1 (5 bases). Germline lookup yields CDR1 LGHNA and CDR2 YNFKEQ. Trimming took 0 bases from V and 6 from J, leaving 16 bases between them. The CDR3 sequence is 16 residues long. CDR3: CASSQEAGKGGDTQYF. CDR3 coding DNA: TGTGCCAGCAGCCAAGAAGCAGGGAAGGGTGGGGATACGCAGTATTTT.

The chain combines TRBV4-1 with TRBJ2-2; D is possibly TRBD2 (6 bases). The CDR3 runs to 16 residues. V was shortened by 4 bases and J by 2 bases, with 14 bases between the two germline ends. Germline values: CDR1 MGHRA, CDR2 YSYEKL. The CDR3 here is CASSPRRDTNTGELFF. The DNA for the CDR3 is TGCGCCAGCAGCCCCCGGAGGGATACAAACACCGGGGAGCTGTTTTTT.

The V gene is TRBV12-2, the J gene TRBJ1-3; TRBD1, the table's D call, lacks a check against the DNA. TRBV12-2 is a pseudogene segment. The CDR3 consists of 16 residues. The DNA for the CDR3 is TGTGCAAGTCGCTTAAAGACAGGCTACTCTGGAAACACCATATATTTT. Its protein is CASRLKTGYSGNTIYF.

The chain recombines TRBV18 with TRBJ2-1, with 7 nucleotides matching TRBD2. Germline CDR1 and CDR2: KGHSH and LQKENI. The CDR3 contains 13 residues. Trimming at V came to 3 bases and at J to 5 bases, leaving 1 base not matched to a gene. CDR3 bases: TGTGCCAGCTCACCCGGGACTAACAATGAGCAGTTCTTC. This sequence encodes CASSPGTNNEQFF.

The chain couples TRBV27 to TRBJ2-7; D remains ambiguous. The CDR3 is made up of 13 amino acids. Trimming took off 6 bases at V and 7 bases at J, with 16 bases between the two ends. CDR1 and CDR2 from the germline V gene are MNHEY and SMNVEV (reference sequence). CDR3 sequence reads: CASSPTIDTEQYF. CDR3 sequence (DNA): TGTGCCAGCAGCCCTACCATTGACACGGAGCAGTACTTC.

This chain joins TRBV29-1 and TRBJ1-3, with a weak D call TRBD1 (5 bases). Trimming cost V 0 bases and J 0 bases, with 9 bases left between them. This CDR3 comprises 15 residues. Germline V gene data show CDR1 as SQVTM and CDR2 as ANQGSEA. CDR3 sequence: CSVEEGGISGNTIYF. For the CDR3, the DNA is TGCAGCGTTGAAGAGGGGGGGATCTCTGGAAACACCATATATTTT.

This clone was seen just once. V is TRBV10-3 and J is TRBJ1-1, with D possibly TRBD1 on 5 matching bases. Germline CDR1 is ENHRY and CDR2 is SYGVKD. V lost 3 bases, J lost 5 bases, and 10 bases lay in between. The CDR3 runs 13 residues. The CDR3 protein is CAISEGVRTEAFF. The DNA of the CDR3 is TGTGCCATCAGTGAAGGGGTCAGGACTGAAGCTTTCTTT.

This chain uses TRBV18 with TRBJ2-6; D may be TRBD1 (5 bases). CDR1 is KGHSH and CDR2 is LQKENI in the germline V gene. The CDR3 loop spans 16 amino acids. Trimming stripped 0 bases from V and 12 bases from J, with 18 bases between. The CDR3 loop is CASSPPSTGALAVLTF. CDR3 DNA sequence: TGTGCCAGCTCACCACCTTCAACAGGTGCCTTAGCCGTCCTGACTTTC.

The chain has TRBV6-5 and TRBJ2-1, with 10 bases that match TRBD2. CDR1 MNHEY and CDR2 SVGAGI come from the germline V gene. V was pared by 2 bases and J by 3 bases, with 4 bases of the junction left unmatched. CDR3 size: 16 residues. CDR3 residues: CASSYGAGGLYNEQFF. The CDR3 nucleotides read TGTGCCAGCAGTTACGGAGCGGGAGGGCTCTACAATGAGCAGTTCTTC.

This clone is a singleton in its sample. The V call is TRBV12-5, the J call TRBJ2-7; 11 nucleotides match TRBD2. The germline V gene has CDR1 LGHNT and CDR2 FRNRAP. This CDR3 is built from 15 residues. With 4 bases clipped from V and 6 bases from J, the junction kept 8 bases outside the gene matches. CDR3 sequence: CASGSNLLAGGEQYF. CDR3 sequence (DNA): TGTGCTAGTGGTTCCAACCTGCTAGCGGGAGGCGAGCAGTACTTC.

The count of this clone is one. This rearrangement joins TRBV7-3 to TRBJ2-1, with 16 bases matching TRBD2. CDR3 length: 16 residues. Germline CDR1 reads SGHTA; CDR2 reads FQGTGA. J was trimmed by 12 bases and V by 4 bases; bases with no gene match: 9. The CDR3 protein is CASSSSPGLAGGRQFF. The DNA for the CDR3 is TGTGCCAGCAGCTCCTCACCGGGACTAGCGGGAGGGCGGCAGTTCTTC.

The J gene is TRBJ2-7, the V gene TRBV4-1, with D perhaps matching TRBD1 (5 bases). The CDR3 length is 14 residues. V was shortened by 1 base and J by 4 bases, with 11 bases between the two germline ends. Germline V lookup: CDR1 MGHRA, CDR2 YSYEKL. This chain's CDR3 is CASSQASGSYEQYF. CDR3 sequence (DNA): TGCGCCAGCAGCCAAGCGTCAGGGTCTTACGAGCAGTACTTC.

This chain uses TRBV18 with TRBJ2-1; no reliable D call. Germline V lookup: CDR1 KGHSH, CDR2 LQKENI. Trimming removed 0 bases from V and 5 bases from J, with 11 bases in between. The CDR3 totals 15 residues. CDR3 sequence reads: CASSPPEFRDNEQFF. The CDR3 coding sequence is TGTGCCAGCTCACCACCGGAATTTCGGGACAATGAGCAGTTCTTC.

The chain joins TRBV4-1 to TRBJ2-1; possible D gene TRBD2, 6 bases. There are 16 residues in the CDR3. Between the trimmed V and J ends, which lost 3 bases and 1 base, there was a span of 13 bases. In germline, CDR1 is MGHRA, CDR2 YSYEKL. CDR3 amino acids: CASSHSLRGSYNEQFF. The CDR3 DNA reads as TGCGCCAGCAGCCACTCCCTCCGGGGGTCCTACAATGAGCAGTTCTTC.

The J gene is TRBJ2-3, the V gene TRBV27; D gene uncertain. The germline gives CDR1 MNHEY, CDR2 SMNVEV (reference sequence). Trimming shortened V by 3 bases and J by 2 bases, and 12 bases separated the two germline ends. The CDR3 is 15 residues long. The CDR3 DNA sequence: TGTGCCAGCAGTTTTAGTCTCTACCCCACAGATACGCAGTATTTT. It yields the protein CASSFSLYPTDTQYF.

The V call is TRBV5-1, the J call TRBJ1-4, with TRBD1 identical over 9 bases. J was trimmed by 8 bases and V by 1 base; bases with no gene match: 3. Germline CDR1 and CDR2: SGHRS and YFSETQ. The CDR3 consists of 14 residues. The CDR3 loop reads CASSLLGQGEKLFF. The CDR3 coding sequence is TGCGCCAGCAGCTTGTTAGGACAGGGGGAAAAACTGTTTTTT.

This clone was found once. Here the CDR3 DNA reads TGTGCCAGCAGCCAGACAGGGGGCGGCAACTACGAGCAGTACTTC. This sequence encodes CASSQTGGGNYEQYF. This chain joins TRBV7-9 and TRBJ2-5; 10 nucleotides line up with TRBD1. The J call may be in error: the DNA end matches TRBJ2-7 better. Germline-derived CDR1 and CDR2 are SEHNR and FQNEAQ (reference sequence). The CDR3 consists of 15 residues.